These 20 T cell receptor beta chains share one sample of origin, sequenced in a study of response to subunit inactivated influenza vaccine. TCRdb reanalysed the RT-PCR reads using MiXCR and keeps one entry per CDR3 protein. The sample carries under 850,000 distinct CDR3 sequences, about a fifth recorded once. The source material was PBMCs from blood, sampled less than 6 days after vaccination. The receptors originated from a man between 45 and 60 years old who received an inactivated influenza vaccine.

This sequence joins TRBV29-1 and TRBJ2-1; D not resolved. V lost 4 bases and J lost 2, with 9 bases in between. The CDR3 length is 13 residues. Per the germline V gene, CDR1 is SQVTM and CDR2 is ANQGSEA. The CDR3 sequence is CSVGPTAYNEQFF. For the CDR3, the DNA is TGCAGCGTTGGGCCTACTGCCTACAATGAGCAGTTCTTC.

This chain links TRBV6-1 with TRBJ2-1; 7 bases agree with TRBD1. Per the germline V gene, CDR1 is MNHNS and CDR2 is SASEGT. The J segment lost 4 bases and the V segment lost 2 bases, leaving 5 bases of the junction unmatched. The CDR3 is made up of 15 amino acids. CDR3 protein: CASSESGQQYNEQFF. The CDR3 bases are TGTGCCAGCAGTGAATCGGGACAGCAATACAATGAGCAGTTCTTC.

This clonotype was counted between two and nine times. This sequence joins TRBV20-1 and TRBJ1-5, with unresolved D. The CDR3 has 15 residues. V lost 4 bases and J 0 bases, leaving 13 bases between the germline ends. CDR1 is DFQATT, CDR2 SNEGSKA, per germline (reference sequence). CDR3 in DNA: TGCAGTGCTAAGTCCATTGGATATAGCAATCAGCCCCAGCATTTT. Its translation: CSAKSIGYSNQPQHF.

This clonotype was observed a few times. The chain employs TRBV12-3 or TRBV12-4 and TRBJ2-7, with D perhaps matching TRBD2 (6 bases). CDR3 size: 13 residues. Trimming left V 3 bases short and J 7 bases short, with 13 bases between. The CDR3 region is CASSFLGDSEQYF. DNA of the CDR3: TGTGCCAGCAGTTTTTTAGGGGACTCTGAGCAGTACTTC.

This clonotype appeared a few times. The rearrangement links TRBV5-1 to TRBJ2-3; 9 bases align to TRBD2. Germline loops: CDR1 SGHRS, CDR2 YFSETQ. The CDR3 is made up of 15 amino acids. The V gene end was trimmed by 3 bases and the J gene end by 1 base; junction bases not matched to a gene: 3. CDR3 region: CASSSWTSGTDTQYF. The CDR3 DNA reads TGCGCCAGCAGCTCCTGGACTAGCGGCACAGATACGCAGTATTTT.

This clonotype was counted a single time. This chain joins TRBV9 and TRBJ2-2; 10 bases fit TRBD2. This CDR3 has 14 residues. Germline CDR1 and CDR2: SGDLS and YYNGEE. With V trimmed by 7 bases and J by 6 bases, 6 bases remained unmatched. As DNA, the CDR3 is TGTGCCAGCCGTAGCGGGAGGTCCCCCGGGGAGCTGTTTTTT. This translates into CASRSGRSPGELFF.

The chain links TRBV5-1 to TRBJ1-1; D remains unclear. The CDR3 runs to 12 residues. Trimming shortened V by 0 bases and J by 7 bases, and 7 bases separated the two germline ends. Germline V gives CDR1 SGHRS, CDR2 YFSETQ. In DNA, the CDR3 is TGCGCCAGCAGCTTGGATCAGATTGAAGCTTTCTTT. Translated: CASSLDQIEAFF.

This clonotype turned up a few times. V gene TRBV20-1 combines with J gene TRBJ2-4; D remains unclear. The CDR3 is 9 amino acids. Germline V gene data show CDR1 as DFQATT and CDR2 as SNEGSKA (reference sequence). V shed 0 bases and J shed 9 bases, with 0 bases lying between them. The CDR3 DNA reads TGCAGTGCTAGAGACATTCAGTACTTC. This gives the protein CSARDIQYF.

The chain uses TRBV4-1 and TRBJ2-2; TRBD1 is a possible D gene (6 bases). Germline V gene data show CDR1 as MGHRA and CDR2 as YSYEKL. The ends were cut back, 0 bases at V and 7 bases at J, with 12 bases in the middle. CDR3 size: 15 residues. The CDR3 DNA is TGCGCCAGCAGCCAAGAGTACAGGGTGGGCGGGGAGCTGTTTTTT. Protein: CASSQEYRVGGELFF.

This clonotype was picked up a small number of times. V and J are TRBV4-1 and TRBJ2-7; D could derive from TRBD1 or TRBD2 (5 bases each). Trimming took 3 bases from V and 3 from J, leaving 18 bases between them. Germline V gene lookup returns CDR1 MGHRA and CDR2 YSYEKL. CDR3 length: 16 amino acids. The CDR3 DNA sequence: TGCGCCAGCAGCCAGGGTTCCGGGACCGCATTCTACGAGCAGTACTTC. Protein sequence: CASSQGSGTAFYEQYF.

This clonotype appeared a few times. The chain recombines TRBV6-5 with TRBJ1-2; a possible D gene is TRBD1 (5 bases). This CDR3 spans 13 amino acids. The ends were cut back, 0 bases at V and 6 bases at J, with 8 bases in the middle. From germline, CDR1 is MNHEY and CDR2 SVGAGI. CDR3 sequence (DNA): TGTGCCAGCAGTTACTCGGCAGGGAATGGCTACACCTTC. Translation: CASSYSAGNGYTF.

This sequence joins TRBV7-2 and TRBJ2-3, with TRBD2 identical over 8 bases. This CDR3 has 16 amino acids. With V trimmed by 5 bases and J by 6 bases, 13 bases remained unmatched. Germline-derived CDR1 and CDR2 are SGHTA and FQGNSA. The CDR3 DNA reads as TGTGCCAGCAGCCTAACCTTAGCGGGAAGGATTGATACGCAGTATTTT. Translated: CASSLTLAGRIDTQYF.

The rearrangement uses TRBV7-9 and TRBJ1-2, with D unclear. Germline values: CDR1 SEHNR, CDR2 FQNEAQ (reference sequence). V dropped 1 base and J dropped 8 bases, with 8 bases sitting between them. The CDR3 has 12 residues. This chain's CDR3 is CASSLDFFGYTF. Written as DNA, the CDR3 is TGTGCCAGCAGCTTAGATTTTTTCGGCTACACCTTC.

There are many counts of this clonotype. This rearrangement joins TRBV27 to TRBJ2-1; D is uncertain. Trimming took off 0 bases at V and 0 bases at J, with 6 bases between the two ends. The CDR3 spans 15 residues. Germline CDR1 and CDR2: MNHEY and SMNVEV (reference sequence). The chain's CDR3 is CASSLSHTSYNEQFF. CDR3 nucleotide sequence: TGTGCCAGCAGTTTATCTCATACCTCCTACAATGAGCAGTTCTTC.

In its sample, this clonotype was seen a few times. J is TRBJ2-5 and V is TRBV7-9; D is unclear. The CDR3 runs 12 residues. V dropped 5 bases and J dropped 4 bases, with 8 bases sitting between them. Germline CDR1 SEHNR, CDR2 FQNEAQ (reference sequence). The CDR3 DNA reads as TGTGCCAGCAGCCCGACCCTAGAGACCCAGTACTTC. Translating it yields CASSPTLETQYF.

The chain carries TRBV27 and TRBJ2-3; D gene uncertain. The V gene's germline CDR1 is MNHEY and CDR2 SMNVEV (reference sequence). The CDR3 has 19 amino acids. The germline V and J ends were trimmed by 2 bases and 0 bases, with 21 bases remaining between them. The CDR3 here is CASSLDPILKRGSTDTQYF. In nucleotides, the CDR3 is TGTGCCAGCAGTTTAGACCCTATCCTCAAACGTGGAAGCACAGATACGCAGTATTTT.

This clonotype appeared many times. This chain connects TRBV5-1 to TRBJ2-1, with 10 bases that match TRBD2. CDR1 and CDR2 from the germline V gene are SGHRS and YFSETQ. The V and J ends lost 5 bases and 0 bases, in that order; junction bases with no gene match: 11. The CDR3 is made up of 18 amino acids. CDR3 sequence: CASSSGGPILDSYNEQFF. CDR3 DNA: TGCGCCAGCAGTAGCGGGGGGCCTATTCTTGACTCCTACAATGAGCAGTTCTTC.

CDR3 DNA: TGCGCCAGCAGCAAACCCGGGACTAGCGGGGGCGAGGATACGCAGTATTTT. Translation: CASSKPGTSGGEDTQYF. The genes are TRBV5-1 and TRBJ2-3, with 14 bases fitting TRBD2. Germline values: CDR1 SGHRS, CDR2 YFSETQ. V trimming: 4 bases; J trimming: 6 bases; junction bases outside the gene matches: 10. There are 17 residues in the CDR3.

This clonotype appeared a few times. This chain joins TRBV15 and TRBJ2-7; 8 bases map to TRBD1. The CDR3 sequence is 16 residues long. Germline trimming cut 3 bases from V and 5 bases from J; bases unmatched to any gene: 12. CDR1 is LNHNV and CDR2 is YYDKDF in the germline V gene (reference sequence). CDR3 sequence: CATSSLGQGHGNEQYF. The CDR3 DNA follows: TGTGCCACCAGCAGCCTCGGACAGGGACATGGGAACGAGCAGTACTTC.

Ten or more counts support this clonotype. J is TRBJ2-2 and V is TRBV6-2 or TRBV6-3; D is ambiguous. Germline CDR1 MNHEY, CDR2 SVGEGT. The CDR3 is 13 amino acids. The V gene lost 2 bases and the J gene lost 7 bases, with 8 bases spanning the gap. CDR3 DNA sequence: TGTGCCAGCAGTTACGATCCAGTCGGGGAGCTGTTTTTT. Translating it yields CASSYDPVGELFF.